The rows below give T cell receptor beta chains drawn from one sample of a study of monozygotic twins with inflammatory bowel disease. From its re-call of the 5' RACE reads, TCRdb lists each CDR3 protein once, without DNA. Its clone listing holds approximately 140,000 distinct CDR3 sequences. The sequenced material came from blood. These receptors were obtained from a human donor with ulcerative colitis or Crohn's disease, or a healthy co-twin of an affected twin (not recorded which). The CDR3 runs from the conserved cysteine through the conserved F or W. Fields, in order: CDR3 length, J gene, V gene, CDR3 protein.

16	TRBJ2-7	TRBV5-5	CASSLAGHPPPYEQYF
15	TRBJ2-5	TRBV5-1	CASSLIPGQQETQYF
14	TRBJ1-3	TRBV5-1	CASSLAAEGNTIYF
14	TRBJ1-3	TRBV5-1	CASSLPGSGNTIYF
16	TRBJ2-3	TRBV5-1	CASSPTVKASTDTQYF
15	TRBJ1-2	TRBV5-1	CASSSTGGILYGYTF
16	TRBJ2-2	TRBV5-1	CASSLVGGVATGELFF
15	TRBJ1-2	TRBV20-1	CSARDWVGANYGYTF
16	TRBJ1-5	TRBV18	CASSPRGQASTQPQHF
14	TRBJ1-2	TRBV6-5	CASSYSETLYGYTF
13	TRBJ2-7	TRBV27	CASSLGLGHEQYF
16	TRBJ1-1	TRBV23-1	CASTHRDRGQNTEAFF
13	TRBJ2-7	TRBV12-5	CASGYGSCYEQYF
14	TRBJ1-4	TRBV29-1	CSVRDSATNEKLFF
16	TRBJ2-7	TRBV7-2	CASSPHPGQGSYEQYF
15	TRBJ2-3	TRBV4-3	CASSQDSTATDTQYF
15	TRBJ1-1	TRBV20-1	CSARRQGIENTEAFF
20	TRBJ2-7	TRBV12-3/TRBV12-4	CASTQAFLRGSGVSSYEQYF
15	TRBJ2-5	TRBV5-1	CASRTGGLVQETQYF
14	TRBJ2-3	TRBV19	CASRRQGSTDTQYF
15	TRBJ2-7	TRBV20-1	CSARALDRNSYEQYF
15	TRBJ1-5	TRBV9	CASSVGTAHNQPQHF
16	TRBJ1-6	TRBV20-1	CSPRGTPSSYNSPLHF
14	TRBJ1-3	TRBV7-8	CASSFSASGNTIYF
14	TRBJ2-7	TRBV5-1	CASAGGGMTYEQYF
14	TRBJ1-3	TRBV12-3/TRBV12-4	CASILRGTGNTIYF
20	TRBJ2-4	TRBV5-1	CASSRSLGTAQGSGKNIQYF
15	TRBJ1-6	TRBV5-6	CASSLAGTGNSPLHF
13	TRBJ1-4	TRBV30	CAWIWRDGEKLFF
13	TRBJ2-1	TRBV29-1	CSADEDTLKEQFF
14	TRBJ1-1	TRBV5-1	CASSYGAMNTEAFF
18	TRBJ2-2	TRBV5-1	CASSLGTSGGLNTGELFF
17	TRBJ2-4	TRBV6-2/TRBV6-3	CASSYAGTGVRKNIQYF
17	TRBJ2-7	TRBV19	CASSMGTSGGLSYEQYF
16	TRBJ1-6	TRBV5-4	CASSSTLGGDYSPLHF
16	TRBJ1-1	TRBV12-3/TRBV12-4	CASSFSPTGANTEAFF
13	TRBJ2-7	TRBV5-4	CASSLLGQGEQYF
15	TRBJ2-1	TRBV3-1	CASSRDRGETSEQFF
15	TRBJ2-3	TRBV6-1	CASRRRDRSTDTQYF
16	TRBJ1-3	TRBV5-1	CASSSTGGADGNTIYF